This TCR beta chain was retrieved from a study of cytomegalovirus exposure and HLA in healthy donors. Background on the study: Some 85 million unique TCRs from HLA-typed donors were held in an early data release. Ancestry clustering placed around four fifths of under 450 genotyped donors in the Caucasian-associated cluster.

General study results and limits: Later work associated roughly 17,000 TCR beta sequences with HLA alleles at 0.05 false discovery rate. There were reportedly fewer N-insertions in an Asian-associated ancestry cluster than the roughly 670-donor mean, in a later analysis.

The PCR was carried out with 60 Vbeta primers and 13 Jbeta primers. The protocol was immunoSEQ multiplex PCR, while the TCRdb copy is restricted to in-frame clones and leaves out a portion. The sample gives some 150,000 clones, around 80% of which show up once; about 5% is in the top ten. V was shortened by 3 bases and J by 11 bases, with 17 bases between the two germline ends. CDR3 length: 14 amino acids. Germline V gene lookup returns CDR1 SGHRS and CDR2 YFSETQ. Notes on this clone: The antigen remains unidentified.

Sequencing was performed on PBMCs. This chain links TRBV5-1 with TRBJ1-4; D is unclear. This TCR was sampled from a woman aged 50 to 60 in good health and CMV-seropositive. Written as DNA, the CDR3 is TGCGCCAGCAGCTGGACCCCCTTCTCGGGGAAACTGTTTTTT. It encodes CASSWTPFSGKLFF. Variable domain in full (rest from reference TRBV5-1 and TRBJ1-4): KAGVTQTPRYLIKTRGQQVTLSCSPISGHRSVSWYQQTPGQGLQFLFEYFSETQRNKGNFPGRFSGRQFSNSRSEMNVSTLELGDSALYLCASSWTPFSGKLFFGSGTQLSVL.